A single sample is the source of the 25 T cell receptor beta chains below, sequenced in a study of technical replicates of blood from four donors. Clones were sequenced by immunoSEQ multiplex PCR, and TCRdb holds only the in-frame ones, with some missing. Of tens of thousands of clones listed, roughly 86% are singletons. The sequencing input was PBMCs. The receptor set was obtained from a human donor in good health. Some clones in this sample may be carry-over from other donors' samples.

The chain carries TRBV27 and TRBJ2-1, with 8 positions matching TRBD1. The germline V gene has CDR1 MNHEY and CDR2 SMNVEV (reference sequence). The CDR3 runs to 13 residues. V gave up 7 bases and J gave up 4 bases; unmatched junction bases: 3. The CDR3 protein is CASKNRGYNEQFF. The CDR3 DNA reads as TGTGCCAGCAAGAACAGGGGGTACAATGAGCAGTTCTTC.

Comments on this clone: Within the sample, other DNA sequences also encode this same CDR3. This chain connects TRBV15 to TRBJ1-4; 7 bases align to TRBD1. Trimming removed 0 bases from V and 3 bases from J; junction bases left unmatched: 1. CDR3 length: 15 residues. Germline V gives CDR1 LNHNV, CDR2 YYDKDF (reference sequence). DNA of the CDR3: TGTGCCACCAGCAGAGATCAGGGGGCTAATGAAAAACTGTTTTTT. Translation gives CATSRDQGANEKLFF.

This clone appeared a single time. This rearrangement joins TRBV7-9 to TRBJ2-1, with 14 nucleotides matching TRBD2. CDR3 length: 16 amino acids. CDR1 SEHNR and CDR2 FQNEAQ come from the germline V gene (reference sequence). V was pared by 5 bases and J by 0 bases, with 0 bases of the junction left unmatched. The CDR3 region is CASSGTSGSSYNEQFF. As DNA, the CDR3 is TGTGCCAGCAGCGGGACTAGCGGGAGCTCCTACAATGAGCAGTTCTTC.

The rearrangement joins TRBV19 to TRBJ2-1; 7 bases are shared with TRBD2. The CDR3 is 15 residues long. Germline V CDR1 and CDR2: LNHDA, SQIVND (reference sequence). Germline trimming cut 3 bases from V and 6 bases from J; bases unmatched to any gene: 8. Here the CDR3 reads CASSIVVGGSNEQFF. In DNA form, the CDR3 reads TGTGCCAGTAGTATCGTTGTGGGAGGGTCCAATGAGCAGTTCTTC.

There are a few counts of this clone. The rearrangement links TRBV2 to TRBJ1-1, with D tentatively TRBD1 (5 bases). The germline CDR1 and CDR2 sequences are SNHLY and FYNNEI. This CDR3 has 15 residues. Trimming took off 0 bases at V and 4 bases at J, with 12 bases between the two ends. CDR3 in amino acids: CASSEAPGKGTEAFF. The CDR3 DNA reads as TGTGCCAGCAGTGAAGCCCCAGGGAAGGGCACTGAAGCTTTCTTT.

The rearrangement uses TRBV7-2 and TRBJ2-1; 7 bases line up with TRBD2. The trim removed 2 bases at V and 5 bases at J, leaving 12 bases unmatched. The CDR3 consists of 17 residues. Germline V gene data show CDR1 as SGHTA and CDR2 as FQGNSA. As DNA, the CDR3 is TGTGCCAGCAGCTTAATCGGGGCGGGAGCGGGCCACAATGAGCAGTTCTTC. This codes for CASSLIGAGAGHNEQFF.

The gene calls are TRBV12-5 and TRBJ2-1; D is possibly TRBD2 (5 bases). V was shortened by 0 bases and J by 9 bases, with 15 bases between the two germline ends. The germline V gene has CDR1 LGHNT and CDR2 FRNRAP. The CDR3 has 15 amino acids. CDR3 in DNA: TGTGCTAGTGGTTTGGTACACGGGGAGTCGGGTGAGCAGTTCTTC. It codes for CASGLVHGESGEQFF.

J is TRBJ2-7 and V is TRBV7-9, with D possibly matching TRBD2 (6 bases). V was clipped by 1 base and J by 3 bases, with 7 bases between them. The CDR3 has 13 amino acids. Germline values: CDR1 SEHNR, CDR2 FQNEAQ (reference sequence). CDR3 loop: CASSLDGGYEQYF. The DNA of the CDR3 is TGTGCCAGCAGCTTAGACGGGGGCTACGAGCAGTACTTC.

This chain connects TRBV4-3 to TRBJ2-7; a possible D gene is TRBD2 (5 bases). The V end was cut by 1 base, the J end by 5 bases, with 12 bases between. This CDR3 spans 14 amino acids. CDR1 LGHNA and CDR2 YSLEER come from the germline V gene. The CDR3 is CASSQGASWDEQYF. DNA of the CDR3: TGCGCCAGCAGCCAAGGGGCTAGCTGGGACGAGCAGTACTTC.

This chain joins TRBV11-2 and TRBJ2-3; 11 bases agree with TRBD2. J lost 1 base, V lost 3 bases, and 3 bases had no gene match. Germline loops: CDR1 SGHAT, CDR2 FQNNGV. This CDR3 has 16 residues. CDR3 region: CASSLSGLAGTDTQYF. CDR3 bases: TGTGCCAGCAGCTTGTCGGGACTAGCGGGCACAGATACGCAGTATTTT.

CDR3 amino acids: CASRAGGGTGELFF. CDR3 DNA: TGTGCCAGCAGGGCGGGGGGAGGTACCGGGGAGCTGTTTTTT. V gene TRBV6-1 combines with J gene TRBJ2-2, with TRBD2 matching over 8 bases. The ends lost 6 bases at V and 5 bases at J; junction bases unmatched: 5. CDR1 is MNHNS and CDR2 is SASEGT in the germline V gene. The CDR3 totals 14 residues.

In this sample, this clone turned up once. The chain links TRBV5-1 to TRBJ2-7; 7 bases fit TRBD1. J lost 1 base, V lost 2 bases, and 3 bases had no gene match. This CDR3 spans 14 amino acids. The V gene's germline CDR1 is SGHRS and CDR2 YFSETQ. The CDR3 sequence is CASSFQGESYEQYF. CDR3 bases: TGCGCCAGCAGCTTCCAGGGGGAGTCCTACGAGCAGTACTTC.

CDR3 sequence: CSVAPGQGAYTEAFF. The DNA of the CDR3 is TGCAGCGTCGCCCCGGGACAGGGGGCATACACTGAAGCTTTCTTT. The chain carries TRBV29-1 and TRBJ1-1; the match to TRBD1 covers 12 bases. V lost 6 bases to trimming and J lost 3 bases; unmatched junction nucleotides: 8. CDR3 length: 15 amino acids. Looked up from germline, CDR1 is SQVTM and CDR2 is ANQGSEA.

The rearrangement uses TRBV23-1 and TRBJ2-1; no firm D call. TRBV23-1 is an ORF, with its function uncertain. The CDR3 spans 14 residues. Trimming removed 4 bases at V and 7 bases at J, with 14 bases between. The CDR3 sequence is CASSLRLLNNEQFF. Written as DNA, the CDR3 is TGCGCCAGCAGTCTCCGACTCCTAAATAATGAGCAGTTCTTC.

The chain employs TRBV9 and TRBJ1-1, with D perhaps TRBD1 (6 bases). The CDR3 covers 13 residues. V dropped 3 bases and J dropped 1 base, with 7 bases sitting between them. Germline CDR1 and CDR2: SGDLS and YYNGEE. The CDR3 coding sequence is TGTGCCAGCAGCGCGGGACAGAACACTGAAGCTTTCTTT. Amino acids: CASSAGQNTEAFF. Variable domain in full (rest from reference TRBV9 and TRBJ1-1): DSGVTQTPKHLITATGQRVTLRCSPRSGDLSVYWYQQSLDQGLQFLIQYYNGEERAKGNILERFSAQQFPDLHSELNLSSLELGDSALYFCASSAGQNTEAFFGQGTRLTVV.

The chain is built from TRBV6-4 and TRBJ2-2, with 8 bases fitting TRBD2. The CDR3 runs 14 residues. Germline V CDR1 and CDR2: MRHNA, SNTAGT. V lost 6 bases, J lost 7 bases, and 7 bases stayed unmatched. Written as DNA, the CDR3 is TGTGCCAGCAGCAAGCGGGAGAGGGACGGGGAGCTGTTTTTT. It translates to CASSKRERDGELFF.

Here the CDR3 DNA reads TGTGCCAGCAGCCAACGACCGGGACAGAACTATGGCTACACCTTC. It specifies CASSQRPGQNYGYTF. The J gene is TRBJ1-2, the V gene TRBV5-6; 7 bases are a match to TRBD1. Germline-derived CDR1 and CDR2 are SGHDT and YYEEEE. Trimming cost V 4 bases and J 2 bases; bases outside gene matches: 8. The CDR3 is made up of 15 amino acids. The full variable domain, with the rest looked up from reference TRBV5-6 and TRBJ1-2, is DAGVTQSPTHLIKTRGQQVTLRCSPKSGHDTVSWYQQALGQGPQFIFQYYEEEERQRGNFPDRFSGHQFPNYSSELNVNALLLGDSALYLCASSQRPGQNYGYTFGSGTRLTVV.

The rearrangement joins TRBV30 to TRBJ1-3; no clear D. Germline lookup yields CDR1 GTSNPN and CDR2 SVGIG (reference sequence). V dropped 5 bases and J dropped 0 bases, with 8 bases sitting between them. CDR3 length: 13 residues. Here the CDR3 DNA reads TGTGCCTGGCTCTTATCCTCTGGAAACACCATATATTTT. This translates into CAWLLSSGNTIYF.

The chain combines TRBV5-1 with TRBJ2-5; 7 bases are a match to TRBD2. The germline CDR1 and CDR2 sequences are SGHRS and YFSETQ. V dropped 4 bases and J dropped 4; count of bases not matched to a gene: 13. The CDR3 sequence is 16 residues long. The CDR3 DNA reads as TGCGCCAGCAGCCCTCGGGGGGAATCGGTCAGAGAGACCCAGTACTTC. Encoded protein: CASSPRGESVRETQYF.

The chain has TRBV6-6 and TRBJ1-5; TRBD1 is a possible D gene (5 bases). Germline V lookup: CDR1 MNHNY, CDR2 SVGAGI (reference sequence). V was clipped by 7 bases and J by 6 bases, with 13 bases between them. The CDR3 sequence is 13 residues long. The DNA of the CDR3 is TGTGCCAGCACCAGAGGTCAGGGTCAGCCCCAGCATTTT. The encoded protein is CASTRGQGQPQHF.

The V and J genes are TRBV2 and TRBJ2-7, with a weak D call TRBD2 (6 bases). Germline V gene lookup returns CDR1 SNHLY and CDR2 FYNNEI. The CDR3 spans 15 residues. The V gene lost 0 bases and the J gene lost 2 bases, with 11 bases spanning the gap. CDR3 region: CASSEAGGAAYEQYF. The CDR3 bases are TGTGCCAGCAGTGAAGCAGGAGGGGCTGCCTACGAGCAGTACTTC.

The gene calls are TRBV29-1 and TRBJ2-7; maybe TRBD1 (5 bases). This CDR3 region has 12 residues. V dropped 4 bases and J dropped 7 bases, with 14 bases sitting between them. CDR1 is SQVTM, CDR2 ANQGSEA, per germline. Written as DNA, the CDR3 is TGCAGCGTTGGGCAGGGCGGCGGTGAGCAGTACTTC. Translated, it gives CSVGQGGGEQYF.

The CDR3 DNA is TGTGCCAGCAATCCCTCCGGGACACTAAGGGCTGAAGCTTTCTTT. It is translated as CASNPSGTLRAEAFF. This rearrangement joins TRBV7-9 to TRBJ1-1, with D perhaps TRBD1 (6 bases). The CDR3 is 15 residues long. Germline-derived CDR1 and CDR2 are SEHNR and FQNEAQ (reference sequence). The germline V and J ends were trimmed by 7 bases and 6 bases, with 21 bases remaining between them.

This clone was seen only once. The rearrangement uses TRBV4-1 and TRBJ2-3, with 8 bases lining up with TRBD2. The V gene end was trimmed by 1 base and the J gene end by 6 bases; junction bases not matched to a gene: 3. The CDR3 is made up of 14 amino acids. Germline V gene lookup returns CDR1 MGHRA and CDR2 YSYEKL. The CDR3 nucleotides read TGCGCCAGCAGCCAAGTGCCGGGAGGGGATACGCAGTATTTT. Encoded protein: CASSQVPGGDTQYF.

V and J are TRBV4-3 and TRBJ1-5; D is undetermined. The V end was cut by 1 base, the J end by 4 bases, with 8 bases between. The CDR3 is made up of 14 amino acids. Germline V gene sequence: CDR1 LGHNA, CDR2 YSLEER. The CDR3 region is CASSQGAGNQPQHF. Written as DNA, the CDR3 is TGCGCCAGCAGCCAAGGAGCGGGAAATCAGCCCCAGCATTTT.